This section outlines one TCR beta chain sequence together with its context. Its target is not known. The data stem from a study of blood T cells in healthy people across ages. V was shortened by 1 base and J by 1 base, with 9 bases between the two germline ends. The germline gives CDR1 KGHSH, CDR2 LQKENI. The CDR3 consists of 15 residues. Using a J-beta primer mix together with a sample-barcoded 5' primer, a second PCR was run for roughly 6 to 11 cycles. Each cDNA was tagged by a template-switch adaptor containing 12 random nucleotides. Each CDR3 protein is one row after TCRdb ran MiXCR on the 5' RACE reads. This sample has about 1.4 million distinct CDR3 sequences, with approximately 59% found just once. Researchers report isolating at least 6.5 million PBMCs per sample. Whole-study results and caveats: Aged donors had fewer naive CD4+ cells and lower diversity than long-lived donors.

Material for sequencing was blood. This rearrangement joins TRBV18 to TRBJ2-3; no clear D gene. This TCR was recovered from a man between 18 and 35 years old in good health. The CDR3 DNA reads TGTGCCAGCTCACCACGGGTCTCGGGCACAGATACGCAGTATTTT. Residues: CASSPRVSGTDTQYF.